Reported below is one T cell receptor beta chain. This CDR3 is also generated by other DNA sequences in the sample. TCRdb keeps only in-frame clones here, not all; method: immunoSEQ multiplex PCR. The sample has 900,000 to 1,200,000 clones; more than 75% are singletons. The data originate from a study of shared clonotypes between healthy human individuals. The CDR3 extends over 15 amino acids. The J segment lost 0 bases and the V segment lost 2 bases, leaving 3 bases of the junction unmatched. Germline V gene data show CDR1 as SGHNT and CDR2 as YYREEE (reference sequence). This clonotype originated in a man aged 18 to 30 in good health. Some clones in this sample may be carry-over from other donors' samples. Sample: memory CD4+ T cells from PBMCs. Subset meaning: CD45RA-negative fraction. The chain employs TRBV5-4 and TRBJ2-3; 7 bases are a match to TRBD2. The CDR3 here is CASSLAGPSTDTQYF. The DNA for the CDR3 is TGTGCCAGCAGCTTAGCGGGGCCTAGCACAGATACGCAGTATTTT.